Listed below are T cell receptor beta chains from one sample, sequenced in a study of somatic mutations in cytotoxic T cells in rheumatoid arthritis. The table came from immunoSEQ multiplex PCR; TCRdb's copy has only in-frame clones and leaves some out. This sample has some 9,900 clones, with around 81% found just once. The specimen sequenced was CD8+ T cells sorted from blood. The receptor source for this set is an adult with rheumatoid arthritis. Both conserved end residues are part of each CDR3. The D gene is left open where the match is weak. Not every row has a clone size; where given, it reads once, few, many or a size class.

CDR3 length	clone size	D gene	V gene	J gene	CDR3 DNA	CDR3 protein
13	.	.	TRBV27	TRBJ1-6	TGTGCCATAGGGTGGTTTAGGGAATCACCCCTCCACTTT	CAIGWFRESPLHF
13	few	TRBD2	TRBV2	TRBJ2-7	TGTGCCAGCGTGCTAGCGGGGACCTACGAGCAGTACTTC	CASVLAGTYEQYF
16	large	TRBD2	TRBV9	TRBJ2-3	TGTGCCAGCAGCGTAGAGGGTAGCGGGGGCACAGATACGCAGTATTTT	CASSVEGSGGTDTQYF
14	.	.	TRBV9	TRBJ2-1	TGTGCCAGCAGCGTAGGAGTTACGGGGAATGAGCAGTTCTTC	CASSVGVTGNEQFF
15	.	.	TRBV11-1	TRBJ2-1	TGTGCCAGAGGCCTTCGGGGGGCGTCCTACAATGAGCAGTTCTTC	CARGLRGASYNEQFF
13	.	.	TRBV5-1	TRBJ2-5	TGCGCCAGCAGTCCAGACAGCCAAGAGACCCAGTACTTC	CASSPDSQETQYF
15	once	.	TRBV7-9	TRBJ1-4	TGTGCCAGCAGCTCACCTACAGGCCTCCATGAAAAACTGTTTTTT	CASSSPTGLHEKLFF
12	.	TRBD2	TRBV7-9	TRBJ2-2	TGTGCCAGCTGGGGGGGCACCGGGGAGCTGTTTTTT	CASWGGTGELFF
14	.	.	TRBV9	TRBJ1-3	TGTGCCAGCAGCGTGACAGGAACTGGAAACACCATATATTTT	CASSVTGTGNTIYF
13	few	TRBD1	TRBV2	TRBJ2-7	TGTGCCAGCCGATGGACAGGGGTCTACGAGCAGTACTTC	CASRWTGVYEQYF
17	.	.	TRBV28	TRBJ2-2	TGTGCCAGCAGTCCCCTCGTCCCGGAAACGAACACCGGGGAGCTGTTTTTT	CASSPLVPETNTGELFF
15	.	.	TRBV9	TRBJ1-6	TGTGCCAGCAGCGCCAGGGACGCCTATAATTCACCCCTCCACTTT	CASSARDAYNSPLHF
13	.	.	TRBV7-8	TRBJ2-7	TGTGCCAGCAGCTCTACAGCTACCTACGAGCAGTACTTC	CASSSTATYEQYF
13	.	.	TRBV12-5	TRBJ2-7	TGTGCTAGTGGTTTGGGTCAATTTTACGAGCAGTACTTC	CASGLGQFYEQYF
16	.	.	TRBV19	TRBJ1-5	TGTGCCAGTAGTCTCCGACAGACCCATAGCAATCAGCCCCAGCATTTT	CASSLRQTHSNQPQHF
17	.	TRBD2	TRBV7-9	TRBJ2-1	TGTGCCAGCAGCTTAGAATCTAGACTAGCGGGATTCGGTGAGCAGTTCTTC	CASSLESRLAGFGEQFF
12	.	.	TRBV30	TRBJ1-4	TGTGCCTGGAGTGTACGGAGGGGAAAACTGTTTTTT	CAWSVRRGKLFF
14	.	TRBD2	TRBV19	TRBJ2-1	TGTGCCAGTAGTACTAGCGGGGGTATGTATGAGCAGTTCTTC	CASSTSGGMYEQFF
17	.	.	TRBV7-9	TRBJ1-3	TGTGCCAGCAGCCAAGAACCCCCACAGGGTACTGGAAACACCATATATTTT	CASSQEPPQGTGNTIYF
15	.	TRBD1	TRBV6-5	TRBJ2-7	TGTGCCAGCAGTACCCTTGGACAGGTTGGCTACGAGCAGTACTTC	CASSTLGQVGYEQYF
17	.	TRBD2	TRBV28	TRBJ2-3	TGTGCCAGCAGTTTATATTGGACTAGCGGGGACACAGATACGCAGTATTTT	CASSLYWTSGDTDTQYF
14	.	TRBD2	TRBV27	TRBJ2-1	TGTGCCAGCAGTACTACTAGCGGGGAAAGAAAGCAGTTCTTC	CASSTTSGERKQFF
16	.	.	TRBV27	TRBJ1-6	TGTGCCAGCAGTCTTGGGACCGACCCCGTAGGGTCACCCCTCCACTTT	CASSLGTDPVGSPLHF
14	.	TRBD1	TRBV9	TRBJ1-1	TGTGCCAGCAGCGGACAGGGTTGGAACACTGAAGCTTTCTTT	CASSGQGWNTEAFF
11	once	.	TRBV2	TRBJ1-2	TGTGCCAGCAGAGACGGCTATGGCTACACCTTC	CASRDGYGYTF
17	.	TRBD2	TRBV5-1	TRBJ2-3	TGCGCCAGCAGCTTGGAGTTTGTCGGGAGGGCCGCAGATACGCAGTATTTT	CASSLEFVGRAADTQYF
20	.	.	TRBV4-2	TRBJ1-2	TGTGCCAGCAGCCAAGACCTTACTCCAACGGCAGGGAATTTGCACTATGGCTACACCTTC	CASSQDLTPTAGNLHYGYTF
13	.	.	TRBV7-2	TRBJ1-2	TGTGCCAGCAGCTTAAATGAGCACTATGGCTACACCTTC	CASSLNEHYGYTF
12	.	.	TRBV9	TRBJ1-1	TGTGCCAGCAGCGTAGCCGGCCCTGAAGCTTTCTTT	CASSVAGPEAFF
17	.	.	TRBV28	TRBJ1-2	TGTGCCAGCAGTTCCGCCCTCAGGGGTCCAGCTAACTATGGCTACACCTTC	CASSSALRGPANYGYTF
16	.	TRBD2	TRBV4-1	TRBJ2-1	TGCGCCAGCAGCCGCCAACCTAGCGGGGGGTTGAATGAGCAGTTCTTC	CASSRQPSGGLNEQFF
14	.	.	TRBV7-6	TRBJ2-7	TGTGCCAGCAGCTTAGTAGGGGAGACCTACGAGCAGTACTTC	CASSLVGETYEQYF
14	.	.	TRBV5-1	TRBJ2-1	TGCGCCAGCAGCCCCGTCAAAGTAGGGAGCGAGCAGTTCTTC	CASSPVKVGSEQFF
16	.	.	TRBV5-5	TRBJ1-2	TGTGCCAGCAGCTTTTCCCTCCAGATAGCTAACTATGGCTACACCTTC	CASSFSLQIANYGYTF
18	.	TRBD2	TRBV11-2	TRBJ2-3	TGTGCCAGCAGCTTAGGGCCGGCGGTAGCGGGGAGCACAGATACGCAGTATTTT	CASSLGPAVAGSTDTQYF
16	.	TRBD2	TRBV9	TRBJ2-3	TGTGCCAGCAGCGTAGCGTCTAGCGGGATAGTAGATACGCAGTATTTT	CASSVASSGIVDTQYF
14	.	.	TRBV5-1	TRBJ2-5	TGCGCCAGCAGCTTGTCGGGGGGCATGGAGACCCAGTACTTC	CASSLSGGMETQYF
13	.	.	TRBV6-1	TRBJ1-1	TGTGCCACCATTAGGCAGGGGCGGACTGAAGCTTTCTTT	CATIRQGRTEAFF
15	.	TRBD1	TRBV11-3	TRBJ2-1	TGTGCCAGCAGCTCGCACGACAGGGATTGGGGTGAGCAGTTCTTC	CASSSHDRDWGEQFF
15	once	.	TRBV27	TRBJ2-2	TGTGCCAGCAGTTATATGGGACAAATCACCGGGGAGCTGTTTTTT	CASSYMGQITGELFF
14	.	.	TRBV21-1	TRBJ2-7	TGTGCCAGCAGCCAAAAGAGGACTAGGGACGAGCAGTACTTC	CASSQKRTRDEQYF
14	.	.	TRBV5-4	TRBJ1-1	TGTGCCAGCAGCCCCTCTGAGATGAACACTGAAGCTTTCTTT	CASSPSEMNTEAFF
13	.	.	TRBV5-4	TRBJ1-2	TGTGCCGGGCGGGACCCCGCGGACTATGGCTACACCTTC	CAGRDPADYGYTF
15	.	.	TRBV6-5	TRBJ2-2	TGTGCCAGCAGCAGACAGTCCGCGGGCACCGGGGAGCTGTTTTTT	CASSRQSAGTGELFF
14	.	.	TRBV9	TRBJ2-3	TGTGCCAGCAGCGTAGTGGAGTCGGCAGATACGCAGTATTTT	CASSVVESADTQYF
13	.	.	TRBV7-9	TRBJ1-1	TGTGCCAGCAGCCCCGGGGGCGCGACTGAAGCTTTCTTT	CASSPGGATEAFF
14	few	TRBD1	TRBV7-9	TRBJ1-5	TGTGCCAGCAGCGGACAGGGGATAGATCAGCCCCAGCATTTT	CASSGQGIDQPQHF
14	.	TRBD1	TRBV9	TRBJ1-1	TGTGCCAGCAGCGCTTTACAGGGGAGAACTGAAGCTTTCTTT	CASSALQGRTEAFF
14	.	.	TRBV7-8	TRBJ1-1	TGTGCCAGCAGCTTAGGTTCTGCGCGGTCTGAAGCTTTCTTT	CASSLGSARSEAFF
13	.	TRBD1	TRBV6-5	TRBJ1-2	TGTGCCAGCGTGAGGGGGCAGAACTATGGCTACACCTTC	CASVRGQNYGYTF